This is a list of T cell receptor beta chains from one sample in a study of regulatory T cells in long-lasting Graves disease. TCRdb independently ran MiXCR on the multiplex PCR reads; one entry per CDR3 protein. The sample includes 400,000 to 500,000 distinct CDR3 sequences, around 14% of them seen just once. The data were also submitted as part of a second study, on T cells in Graves' hyperthyroidism and ophthalmopathy.

The specimen was peripheral blood mononuclear cells (PBMCs), collected at new diagnosis, from a patient treated with antithyroid drugs. Source of these receptors: a woman aged 25 to 39 with Graves disease. CDR3s include the opening cysteine and the closing phenylalanine or tryptophan. The D gene is left open where the match is weak. Clone sizes are given selectively: once, few, many, or a class where the clone is expanded.

D: -; size: many; J: TRBJ2-1; V: TRBV20-1; CDR3: CSARDARFNEQFF; DNA: TGCAGTGCTAGAGACGCTCGATTTAATGAGCAGTTCTTC
D: TRBD2; size: many; J: TRBJ2-2; V: TRBV20-1; CDR3: CSARRASGRAGELFF; DNA: TGCAGTGCCCGCAGGGCTAGCGGGAGAGCCGGGGAGCTGTTTTTT
D: -; size: many; J: TRBJ1-1; V: TRBV30; CDR3: CAWSVLYGEAFF; DNA: TGTGCCTGGAGTGTACTTTACGGTGAAGCTTTCTTT
D: TRBD1; size: -; J: TRBJ1-2; V: TRBV2; CDR3: CASSGLWTGPNYGYTF; DNA: TGTGCCAGCAGCGGCCTTTGGACAGGGCCAAACTATGGCTACACCTTC
D: -; size: many; J: TRBJ2-7; V: TRBV20-1; CDR3: CSARLTKGQYF; DNA: TGCAGTGCGCGACTGACGAAGGGGCAGTACTTC
D: -; size: many; J: TRBJ2-7; V: TRBV5-1; CDR3: CASSGRGGGQYEQYF; DNA: TGCGCCAGCAGCGGACGAGGGGGGGGGCAGTACGAGCAGTACTTC
D: -; size: few; J: TRBJ1-1; V: TRBV5-4; CDR3: CASSFPGPDTEAFF; DNA: TGTGCCAGCAGCTTTCCAGGGCCTGACACTGAAGCTTTCTTT
D: TRBD2; size: -; J: TRBJ2-2; V: TRBV6-9; CDR3: CASSSQRESRAGELFF; DNA: TGTGCCAGCAGTTCCCAGCGGGAGTCTCGGGCCGGGGAGCTGTTTTTT
D: -; size: -; J: TRBJ2-1; V: TRBV6-2/TRBV6-3; CDR3: CASRAGIGYNEQFF; DNA: TGTGCCAGCAGAGCCGGGATTGGATACAATGAGCAGTTCTTC
D: -; size: many; J: TRBJ2-3; V: TRBV3-1; CDR3: CASSKLAEMGDTQYF; DNA: TGTGCCAGCAGCAAACTAGCCGAAATGGGAGATACGCAGTATTTT
D: -; size: many; J: TRBJ2-3; V: TRBV11-3; CDR3: CASSQGSWADTQYF; DNA: TGTGCCAGCAGCCAGGGGAGTTGGGCAGATACGCAGTATTTT
D: -; size: few; J: TRBJ1-6; V: TRBV11-2; CDR3: CASSLDDVTLSPLHF; DNA: TGTGCCAGCAGCTTGGATGACGTTACCCTTTCACCCCTCCACTTT
D: -; size: few; J: TRBJ2-3; V: TRBV20-1; CDR3: CSARTLTDTQYF; DNA: TGCAGTGCTAGAACCCTCACAGATACGCAGTATTTT
D: -; size: -; J: TRBJ2-7; V: TRBV24-1; CDR3: CATSDPLSYEQYF; DNA: TGTGCCACCAGTGATCCCCTTAGCTACGAGCAGTACTTC
D: -; size: many; J: TRBJ1-3; V: TRBV7-3; CDR3: CASSLSGTTGNTIYF; DNA: TGTGCCAGCAGCTTGTCAGGGACGACTGGAAACACCATATATTTT
D: -; size: many; J: TRBJ2-2; V: TRBV30; CDR3: CAWSVGLWGEHTGELFF; DNA: TGTGCCTGGAGTGTAGGTCTTTGGGGAGAGCACACCGGGGAGCTGTTTTTT
D: -; size: -; J: TRBJ2-7; V: TRBV7-3; CDR3: CASSLFGSYEQYF; DNA: TGTGCCAGCAGCTTATTTGGCAGCTACGAGCAGTACTTC
D: TRBD2; size: many; J: TRBJ2-1; V: TRBV11-3; CDR3: CASSLAPGLAGGFPDNEQFF; DNA: TGTGCCAGCAGCTTAGCCCCGGGACTAGCGGGAGGTTTCCCCGACAATGAGCAGTTCTTC
D: TRBD1; size: many; J: TRBJ2-7; V: TRBV9; CDR3: CASSPTGGWEQYF; DNA: TGTGCCAGCAGCCCTACAGGGGGCTGGGAGCAGTACTTC
D: TRBD1; size: many; J: TRBJ2-3; V: TRBV11-2; CDR3: CASSQPQGQRYTDTQYF; DNA: TGTGCCAGCAGCCAACCTCAGGGACAGCGTTACACAGATACGCAGTATTTT
D: TRBD2; size: -; J: TRBJ2-7; V: TRBV7-8; CDR3: CASSLVSRERDEQYF; DNA: TGTGCCAGCAGCTTAGTCTCGCGGGAGCGCGACGAGCAGTACTTC
D: -; size: -; J: TRBJ2-3; V: TRBV19; CDR3: CASSISGTDTQYF; DNA: TGTGCCAGTAGTATAAGTGGCACAGATACGCAGTATTTT
D: -; size: -; J: TRBJ2-7; V: TRBV7-9; CDR3: CASSVSGTAPDEQYF; DNA: TGTGCCAGCAGCGTAAGTGGGACCGCACCTGACGAGCAGTACTTC
D: -; size: -; J: TRBJ2-2; V: TRBV7-9; CDR3: CASEEVELRPTTGELFF; DNA: TGTGCCAGCGAGGAGGTGGAGCTCCGCCCGACCACCGGGGAGCTGTTTTTT
D: -; size: many; J: TRBJ2-5; V: TRBV7-9; CDR3: CASSPSVGETQYF; DNA: TGTGCCAGCAGCCCCTCGGTCGGCGAGACCCAGTACTTC
D: TRBD1; size: -; J: TRBJ2-1; V: TRBV19; CDR3: CASSMGQGYNEQFF; DNA: TGTGCCAGTAGTATGGGACAGGGTTACAATGAGCAGTTCTTC
D: -; size: -; J: TRBJ2-2; V: TRBV7-9; CDR3: CASSSTQRPTRELFF; DNA: TGTGCCAGCAGCTCGACTCAAAGGCCCACCAGGGAGCTGTTTTTT
D: -; size: many; J: TRBJ2-7; V: TRBV27; CDR3: CASSRRRGVALREQYF; DNA: TGTGCCAGCAGCCGACGGCGCGGGGTTGCCCTACGGGAGCAGTACTTC
D: -; size: -; J: TRBJ1-5; V: TRBV6-1; CDR3: CASSEGMPQHF; DNA: TGTGCCAGCAGTGAAGGCATGCCCCAGCATTTT
D: TRBD1; size: -; J: TRBJ2-7; V: TRBV19; CDR3: CASSIGDRGEQYF; DNA: TGTGCCAGTAGTATAGGGGACAGGGGCGAGCAGTACTTC
D: -; size: few; J: TRBJ1-4; V: TRBV20-1; CDR3: CSARDSARGYEKLFF; DNA: TGCAGTGCTAGAGATTCCGCCAGGGGATATGAAAAACTGTTTTTT
D: TRBD2; size: -; J: TRBJ2-3; V: TRBV5-1; CDR3: CASSSLAGVGDTDTQYF; DNA: TGCGCCAGCAGCTCCCTAGCGGGAGTGGGGGACACAGATACGCAGTATTTT
D: -; size: many; J: TRBJ2-1; V: TRBV27; CDR3: CASSPRVALGEQFF; DNA: TGTGCCAGCAGTCCACGGGTAGCACTTGGTGAGCAGTTCTTC
D: TRBD2; size: -; J: TRBJ2-7; V: TRBV11-1; CDR3: CASSQIGTSYEQYF; DNA: TGTGCCAGCAGCCAGATAGGGACTAGCTACGAGCAGTACTTC
D: -; size: -; J: TRBJ2-2; V: TRBV24-1; CDR3: CATSDFEVNTGELFF; DNA: TGTGCCACCAGTGATTTTGAGGTGAACACCGGGGAGCTGTTTTTT
D: -; size: many; J: TRBJ1-2; V: TRBV30; CDR3: CAWSVTNYGYTF; DNA: TGTGCCTGGAGTGTAACTAACTATGGCTACACCTTC
D: -; size: few; J: TRBJ2-5; V: TRBV15; CDR3: CATSPQRETQYF; DNA: TGTGCCACCAGCCCCCAGAGAGAGACCCAGTACTTC
D: -; size: many; J: TRBJ2-7; V: TRBV12-3/TRBV12-4; CDR3: CASSHTSYEQYF; DNA: TGTGCCAGCAGTCACACCTCCTACGAGCAGTACTTC
D: -; size: many; J: TRBJ2-5; V: TRBV27; CDR3: CASSNSLAMETQYF; DNA: TGTGCCAGCAGCAATTCACTAGCAATGGAGACCCAGTACTTC
D: -; size: many; J: TRBJ2-7; V: TRBV12-3/TRBV12-4; CDR3: CASSPRDGPYEQYF; DNA: TGTGCCAGCAGCCCCCGGGACGGACCCTACGAGCAGTACTTC
D: TRBD1; size: -; J: TRBJ2-7; V: TRBV10-3; CDR3: CATSDRGMGEQYF; DNA: TGTGCCACCTCGGACAGGGGAATGGGAGAGCAGTACTTC
D: -; size: many; J: TRBJ2-7; V: TRBV5-1; CDR3: CASSWGVRETYEQYF; DNA: TGCGCCAGCAGCTGGGGGGTCAGGGAGACCTACGAGCAGTACTTC
D: TRBD2; size: -; J: TRBJ2-1; V: TRBV20-1; CDR3: CSANPGTSGSTLQFF; DNA: TGCAGTGCTAATCCCGGGACTAGCGGGAGTACCCTGCAGTTCTTC
D: -; size: many; J: TRBJ2-3; V: TRBV2; CDR3: CASKGPGPDTQYF; DNA: TGTGCCAGCAAAGGGCCGGGGCCAGATACGCAGTATTTT
D: -; size: few; J: TRBJ1-1; V: TRBV28; CDR3: CASSSQTDAFF; DNA: TGTGCCAGCAGTTCACAGACTGACGCTTTCTTT
D: TRBD2; size: -; J: TRBJ2-7; V: TRBV5-1; CDR3: CASSLIGTSGINPNYEQYF; DNA: TGCGCCAGCAGCTTGATTGGGACTAGCGGGATTAACCCTAACTACGAGCAGTACTTC
D: TRBD1; size: few; J: TRBJ2-1; V: TRBV3-1; CDR3: CASSQDLRGQRRAAKGEQFF; DNA: TGTGCCAGCAGCCAAGATCTCAGGGGGCAACGGCGGGCTGCAAAGGGTGAGCAGTTCTTC
D: TRBD1; size: few; J: TRBJ1-2; V: TRBV20-1; CDR3: CSAPTGVGYTF; DNA: TGCAGTGCCCCGACAGGGGTCGGCTACACCTTC
D: -; size: many; J: TRBJ2-7; V: TRBV20-1; CDR3: CSAQTYEQYF; DNA: TGCAGTGCTCAAACCTACGAGCAGTACTTC